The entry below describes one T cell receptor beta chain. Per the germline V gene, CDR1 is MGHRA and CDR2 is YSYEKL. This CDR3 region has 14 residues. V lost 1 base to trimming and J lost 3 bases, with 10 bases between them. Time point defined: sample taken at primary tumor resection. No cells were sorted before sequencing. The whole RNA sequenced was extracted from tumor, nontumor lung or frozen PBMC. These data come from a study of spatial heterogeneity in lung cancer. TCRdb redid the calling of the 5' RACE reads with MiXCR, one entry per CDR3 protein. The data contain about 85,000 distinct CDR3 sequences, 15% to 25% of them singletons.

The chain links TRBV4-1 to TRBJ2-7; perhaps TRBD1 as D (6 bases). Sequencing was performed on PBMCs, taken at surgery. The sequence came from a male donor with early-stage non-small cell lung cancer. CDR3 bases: TGCGCCAGCAGCCAAGCGGACAGAAGCTACGAGCAGTACTTC. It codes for CASSQADRSYEQYF.